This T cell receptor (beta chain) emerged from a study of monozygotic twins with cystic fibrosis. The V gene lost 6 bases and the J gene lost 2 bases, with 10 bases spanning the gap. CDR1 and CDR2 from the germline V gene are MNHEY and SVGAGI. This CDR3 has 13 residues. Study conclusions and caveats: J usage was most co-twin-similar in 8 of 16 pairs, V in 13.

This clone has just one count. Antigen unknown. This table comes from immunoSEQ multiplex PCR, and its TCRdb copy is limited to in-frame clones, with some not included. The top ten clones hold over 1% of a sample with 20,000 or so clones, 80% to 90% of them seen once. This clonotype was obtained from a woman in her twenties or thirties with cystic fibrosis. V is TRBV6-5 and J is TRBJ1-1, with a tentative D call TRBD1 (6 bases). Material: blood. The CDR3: CASRGGPNTEAFF. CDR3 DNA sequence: TGTGCCAGCAGGGGGGGGCCAAACACTGAAGCTTTCTTT.